The TCR beta chain under discussion was sequenced for a study of blood T cell repertoires in COVID-19. Study overall: Samples representing acute and convalescent COVID-19 were sourced from the United States, Italy and Spain.

Here immunoSEQ multiplex PCR was the method, and the copy in TCRdb shows in-frame clones only, minus some. The sample records 80,000 to 90,000 clones, more than 75% being singletons. The CDR3 is made up of 15 amino acids. Germline trimming cut 6 bases from V and 6 bases from J; bases unmatched to any gene: 7. Germline CDR1 and CDR2: LNHNV and YYDKDF (reference sequence). This clone was detected many times. This sequence originates from a woman aged 70-85 years with acute or convalescent COVID-19. The sample taken for sequencing was peripheral blood. The chain uses TRBV15 and TRBJ1-6; 8 nucleotides align to TRBD1. CDR3 amino acids: CATSPGDRGNSPLHF. DNA of the CDR3: TGTGCCACCAGTCCAGGCGACAGGGGTAATTCACCCCTCCACTTT.